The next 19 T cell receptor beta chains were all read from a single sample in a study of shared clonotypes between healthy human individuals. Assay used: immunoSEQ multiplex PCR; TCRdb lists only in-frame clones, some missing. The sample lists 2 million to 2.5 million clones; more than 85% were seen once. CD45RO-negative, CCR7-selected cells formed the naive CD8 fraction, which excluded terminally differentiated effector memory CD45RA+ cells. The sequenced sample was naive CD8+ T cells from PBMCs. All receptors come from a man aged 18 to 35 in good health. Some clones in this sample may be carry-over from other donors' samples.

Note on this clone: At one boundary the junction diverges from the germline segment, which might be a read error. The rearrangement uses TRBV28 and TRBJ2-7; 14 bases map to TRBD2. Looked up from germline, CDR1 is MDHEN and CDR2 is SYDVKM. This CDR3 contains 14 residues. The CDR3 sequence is CASSFGLAGGPGGF. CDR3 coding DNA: TGTGCCAGCAGTTTTGGACTAGCGGGAGGCCCGGGGGGCTTC.

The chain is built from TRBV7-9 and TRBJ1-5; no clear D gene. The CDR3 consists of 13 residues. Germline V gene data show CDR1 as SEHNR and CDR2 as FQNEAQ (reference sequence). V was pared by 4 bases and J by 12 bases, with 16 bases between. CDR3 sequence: CASSSPLNPRQHF. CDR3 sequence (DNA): TGTGCCAGCAGCTCCCCCCTGAACCCTCGCCAGCATTTT. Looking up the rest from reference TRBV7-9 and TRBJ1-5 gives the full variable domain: DTGVSQNPRHKITKRGQNVTFRCDPISEHNRLYWYRQTLGQGPEFLTYFQNEAQLEKSRLLSDRFSAERPKGSFSTLEIQRTEQGDSAMYLCASSSPLNPRQHFGDGTRLSIL.

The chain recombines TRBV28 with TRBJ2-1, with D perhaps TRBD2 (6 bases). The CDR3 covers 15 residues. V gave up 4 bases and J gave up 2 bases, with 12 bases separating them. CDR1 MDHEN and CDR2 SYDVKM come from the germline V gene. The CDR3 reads CASSSELAPYNEQFF. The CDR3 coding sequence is TGTGCCAGCAGTTCGGAACTAGCACCCTACAATGAGCAGTTCTTC. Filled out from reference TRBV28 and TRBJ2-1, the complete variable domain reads DVKVTQSSRYLVKRTGEKVFLECVQDMDHENMFWYRQDPGLGLRLIYFSYDVKMKEKGDIPEGYSVSREKKERFSLILESASTNQTSMYLCASSSELAPYNEQFFGPGTRLTVL.

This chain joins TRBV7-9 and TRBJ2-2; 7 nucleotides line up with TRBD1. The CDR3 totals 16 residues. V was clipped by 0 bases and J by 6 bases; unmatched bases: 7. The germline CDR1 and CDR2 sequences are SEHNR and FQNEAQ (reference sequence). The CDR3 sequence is CASSLAWQGVAGELFF. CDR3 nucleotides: TGTGCCAGCAGCTTAGCTTGGCAGGGGGTGGCCGGGGAGCTGTTTTTT.

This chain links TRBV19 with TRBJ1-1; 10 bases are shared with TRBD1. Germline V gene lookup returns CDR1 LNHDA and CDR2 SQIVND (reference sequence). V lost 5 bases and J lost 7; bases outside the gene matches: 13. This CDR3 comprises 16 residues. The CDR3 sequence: CASSDRQGAGNGEAFF. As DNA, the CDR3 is TGTGCCAGTAGTGACCGACAGGGGGCTGGAAACGGTGAAGCTTTCTTT.

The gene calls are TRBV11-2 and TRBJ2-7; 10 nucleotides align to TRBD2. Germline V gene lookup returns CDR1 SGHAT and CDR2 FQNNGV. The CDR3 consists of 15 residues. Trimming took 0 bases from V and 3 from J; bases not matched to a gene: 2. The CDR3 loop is CASSLEAGGFYEQYF. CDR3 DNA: TGTGCCAGCAGCTTAGAAGCGGGAGGGTTCTACGAGCAGTACTTC.

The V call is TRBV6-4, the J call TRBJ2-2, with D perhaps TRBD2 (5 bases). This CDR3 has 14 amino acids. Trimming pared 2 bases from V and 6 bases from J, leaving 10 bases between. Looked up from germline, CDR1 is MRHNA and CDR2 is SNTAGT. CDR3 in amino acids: CASSDGPGAGELFF. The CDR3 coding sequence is TGTGCCAGCAGTGACGGCCCCGGGGCCGGGGAGCTGTTTTTT.

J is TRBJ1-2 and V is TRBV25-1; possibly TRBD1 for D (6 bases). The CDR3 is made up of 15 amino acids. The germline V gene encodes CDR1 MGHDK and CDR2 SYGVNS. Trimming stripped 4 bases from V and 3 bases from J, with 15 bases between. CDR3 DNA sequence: TGTGCCAGCAGTGCCTGGGACACAGAAGACTATGGCTACACCTTC. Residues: CASSAWDTEDYGYTF.

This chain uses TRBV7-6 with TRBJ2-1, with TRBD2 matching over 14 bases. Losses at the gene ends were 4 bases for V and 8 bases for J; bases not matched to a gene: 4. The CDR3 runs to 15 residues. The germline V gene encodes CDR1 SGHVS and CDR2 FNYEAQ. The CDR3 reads CASSSTSGRADEQFF. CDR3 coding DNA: TGTGCCAGCAGCTCGACTAGCGGGAGGGCGGATGAGCAGTTCTTC.

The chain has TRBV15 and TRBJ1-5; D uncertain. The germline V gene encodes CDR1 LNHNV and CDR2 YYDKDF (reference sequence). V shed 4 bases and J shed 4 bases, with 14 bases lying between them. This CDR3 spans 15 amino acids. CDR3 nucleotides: TGTGCCACCAGCATTGAAGGGCAGTTAAATCAGCCCCAGCATTTT. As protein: CATSIEGQLNQPQHF.

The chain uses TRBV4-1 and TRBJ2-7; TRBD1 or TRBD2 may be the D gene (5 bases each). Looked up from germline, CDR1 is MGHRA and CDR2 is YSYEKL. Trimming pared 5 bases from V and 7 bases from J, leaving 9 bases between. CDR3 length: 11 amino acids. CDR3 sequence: CASSTGPEQYF. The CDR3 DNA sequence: TGCGCCAGCAGCACGGGACCTGAGCAGTACTTC.

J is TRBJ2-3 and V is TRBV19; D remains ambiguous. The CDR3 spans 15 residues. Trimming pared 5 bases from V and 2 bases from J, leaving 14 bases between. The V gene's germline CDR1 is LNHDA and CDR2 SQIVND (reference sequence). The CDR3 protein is CASSLDPYHTDTQYF. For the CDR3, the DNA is TGTGCCAGTAGTTTGGACCCATACCACACAGATACGCAGTATTTT.

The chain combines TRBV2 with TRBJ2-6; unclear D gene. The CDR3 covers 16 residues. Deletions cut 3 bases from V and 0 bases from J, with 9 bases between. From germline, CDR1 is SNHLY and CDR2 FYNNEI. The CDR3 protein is CASSDLAASGANVLTF. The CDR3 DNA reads TGTGCCAGCAGTGACTTGGCAGCCTCTGGGGCCAACGTCCTGACTTTC.

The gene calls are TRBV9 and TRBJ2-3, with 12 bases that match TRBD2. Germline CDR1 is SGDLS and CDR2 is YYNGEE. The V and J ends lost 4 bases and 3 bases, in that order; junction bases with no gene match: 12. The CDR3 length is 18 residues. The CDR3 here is CASSPQGSLAGGTDTQYF. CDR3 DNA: TGTGCCAGCAGCCCCCAGGGGAGCCTAGCGGGAGGGACAGATACGCAGTATTTT.

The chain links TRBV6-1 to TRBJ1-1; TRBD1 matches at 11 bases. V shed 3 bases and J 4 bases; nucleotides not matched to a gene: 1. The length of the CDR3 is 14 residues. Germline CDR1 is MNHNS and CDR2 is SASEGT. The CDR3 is CASSDGTGGTEAFF. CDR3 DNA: TGTGCCAGCAGTGACGGGACAGGGGGCACTGAAGCTTTCTTT.

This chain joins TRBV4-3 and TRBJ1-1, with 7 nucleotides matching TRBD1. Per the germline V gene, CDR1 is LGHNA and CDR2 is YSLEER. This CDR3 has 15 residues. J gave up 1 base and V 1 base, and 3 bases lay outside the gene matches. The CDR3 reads CASSQAGTANTEAFF. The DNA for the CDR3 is TGCGCCAGCAGCCAAGCAGGGACAGCGAACACTGAAGCTTTCTTT.

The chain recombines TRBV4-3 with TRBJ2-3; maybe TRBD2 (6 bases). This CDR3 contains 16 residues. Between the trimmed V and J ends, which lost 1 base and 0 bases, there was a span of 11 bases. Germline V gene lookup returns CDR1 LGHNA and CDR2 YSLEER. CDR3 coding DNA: TGCGCCAGCAGCCAAGGCGTTAGCGGAAGCACAGATACGCAGTATTTT. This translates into CASSQGVSGSTDTQYF.

This CDR3 is CASLVNEKLFF. In DNA, the CDR3 is TGTGCCAGCCTGGTCAATGAAAAACTGTTTTTT. The chain has TRBV6-6 and TRBJ1-4; D gene unclear. V dropped 8 bases and J dropped 5 bases, with 6 bases sitting between them. The CDR3 spans 11 residues. Germline CDR1 and CDR2: MNHNY and SVGAGI (reference sequence).

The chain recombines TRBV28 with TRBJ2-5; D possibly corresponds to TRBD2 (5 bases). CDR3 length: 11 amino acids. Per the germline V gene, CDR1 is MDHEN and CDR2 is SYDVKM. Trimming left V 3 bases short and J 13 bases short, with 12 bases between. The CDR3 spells CASSFFGVRYF. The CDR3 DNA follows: TGTGCCAGCAGTTTCTTCGGGGTCCGGTACTTC.